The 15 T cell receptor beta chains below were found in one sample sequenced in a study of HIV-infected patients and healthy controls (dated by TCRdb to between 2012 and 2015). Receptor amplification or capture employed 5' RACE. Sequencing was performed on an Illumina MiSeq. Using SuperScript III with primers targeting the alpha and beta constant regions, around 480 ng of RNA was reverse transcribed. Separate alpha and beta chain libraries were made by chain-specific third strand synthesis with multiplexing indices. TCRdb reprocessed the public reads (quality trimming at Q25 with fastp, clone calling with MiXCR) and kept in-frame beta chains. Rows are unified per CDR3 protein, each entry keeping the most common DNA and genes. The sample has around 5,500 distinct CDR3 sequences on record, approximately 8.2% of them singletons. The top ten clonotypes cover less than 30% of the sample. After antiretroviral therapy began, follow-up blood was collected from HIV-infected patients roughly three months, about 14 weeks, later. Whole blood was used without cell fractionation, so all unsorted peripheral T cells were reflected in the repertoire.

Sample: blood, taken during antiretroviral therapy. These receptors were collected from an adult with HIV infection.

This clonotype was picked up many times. CDR3 protein: CASSLLAGSDTQYF. The CDR3, as DNA: TGTGCCAGCAGCTTGTTAGCAGGCTCGGATACGCAGTATTTT. The genes are TRBV7-9 and TRBJ2-3; D not certain. The CDR3 consists of 14 residues. Trimming stripped 3 bases from V and 6 bases from J, with 13 bases between. Germline V gives CDR1 SEHNR, CDR2 FQNEAQ (reference sequence).

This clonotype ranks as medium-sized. The CDR3 nucleotides are TGCAGTGCTAGAGATCGCGGGGCAGGCCATCTGGACACTGAAGCTTTCTTT. The encoded protein is CSARDRGAGHLDTEAFF. The chain joins TRBV20-1 to TRBJ1-1, with D perhaps matching TRBD1 (5 bases). This CDR3 has 17 residues. V was cut by 0 bases and J by 3 bases, with 20 bases left in between. Germline CDR1 reads DFQATT; CDR2 reads SNEGSKA (reference sequence).

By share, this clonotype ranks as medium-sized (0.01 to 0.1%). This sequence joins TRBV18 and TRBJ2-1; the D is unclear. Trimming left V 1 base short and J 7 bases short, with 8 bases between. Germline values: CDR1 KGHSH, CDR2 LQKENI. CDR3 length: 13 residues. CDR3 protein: CASSPQGLNEQFF. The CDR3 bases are TGTGCCAGCTCACCACAGGGTTTGAATGAGCAGTTCTTC.

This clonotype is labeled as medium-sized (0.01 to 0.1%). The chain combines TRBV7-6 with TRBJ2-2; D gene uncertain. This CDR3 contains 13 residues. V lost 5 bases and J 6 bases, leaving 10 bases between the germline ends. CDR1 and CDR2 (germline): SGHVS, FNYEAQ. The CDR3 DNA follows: TGTGCCAGCAGCCGAATGCAGCCCGGGGAGCTGTTTTTT. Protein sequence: CASSRMQPGELFF. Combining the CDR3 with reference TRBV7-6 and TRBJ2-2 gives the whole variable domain GAGVSQSPRYKVTKRGQDVALRCDPISGHVSLYWYRQALGQGPEFLTYFNYEAQQDKSGLPNDRFSAERPEGSISTLTIQRTEQRDSAMYRCASSRMQPGELFFGEGSRLTVL.

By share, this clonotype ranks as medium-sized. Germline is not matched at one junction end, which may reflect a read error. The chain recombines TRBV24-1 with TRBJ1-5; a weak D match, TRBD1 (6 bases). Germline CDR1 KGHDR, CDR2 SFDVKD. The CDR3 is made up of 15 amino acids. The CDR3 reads CATSGLGGGNQPQHF. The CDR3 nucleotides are TGTGCCACCAGTGGTTTGGGGGGGGGCAACCAGCCCCAGCATTTT.

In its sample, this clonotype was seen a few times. The DNA of the CDR3 is TGTGCCAGCAGCCAGGGTCCCAGGGAGGGAGCCGGGGAGCTGTTTTTT. The encoded protein is CASSQGPREGAGELFF. V usage is TRBV3-1 and J usage is TRBJ2-2; 7 bases align to TRBD2. CDR1 and CDR2 (germline): LGHDT, YNNKEL (reference sequence). V lost 3 bases, J lost 6 bases, and 10 bases stayed unmatched. CDR3 length equals 16 residues.

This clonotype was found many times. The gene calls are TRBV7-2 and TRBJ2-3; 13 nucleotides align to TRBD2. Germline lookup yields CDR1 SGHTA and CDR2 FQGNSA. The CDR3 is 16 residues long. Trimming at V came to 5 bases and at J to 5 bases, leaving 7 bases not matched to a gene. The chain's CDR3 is CASSRRLAGGLDTQYF. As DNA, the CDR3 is TGTGCCAGCAGCCGCCGACTAGCGGGGGGTCTAGATACGCAGTATTTT.

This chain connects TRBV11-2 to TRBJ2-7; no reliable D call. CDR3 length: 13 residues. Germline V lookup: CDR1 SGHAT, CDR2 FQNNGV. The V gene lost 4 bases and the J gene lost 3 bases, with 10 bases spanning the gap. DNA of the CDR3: TGTGCCAGCAGCTCTGACCCAGGCTACGAGCAGTACTTC. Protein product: CASSSDPGYEQYF. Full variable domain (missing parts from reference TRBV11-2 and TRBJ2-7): EAGVAQSPRYKIIEKRQSVAFWCNPISGHATLYWYQQILGQGPKLLIQFQNNGVVDDSQLPKDRFSAERLKGVDSTLKIQPAKLEDSAVYLCASSSDPGYEQYFGPGTRLTVT.

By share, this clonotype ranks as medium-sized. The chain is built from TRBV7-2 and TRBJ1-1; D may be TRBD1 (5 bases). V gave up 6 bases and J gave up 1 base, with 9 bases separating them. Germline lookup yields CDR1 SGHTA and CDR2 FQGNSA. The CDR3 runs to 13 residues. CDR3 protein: CASRIQENTEAFF. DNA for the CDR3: TGTGCCAGCAGAATACAGGAGAACACTGAAGCTTTCTTT.

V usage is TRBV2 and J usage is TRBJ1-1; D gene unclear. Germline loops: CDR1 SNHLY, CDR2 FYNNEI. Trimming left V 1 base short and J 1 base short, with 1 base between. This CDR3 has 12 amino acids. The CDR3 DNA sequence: TGTGCCAGCAGTGAAGAGAACACTGAAGCTTTCTTT. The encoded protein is CASSEENTEAFF.

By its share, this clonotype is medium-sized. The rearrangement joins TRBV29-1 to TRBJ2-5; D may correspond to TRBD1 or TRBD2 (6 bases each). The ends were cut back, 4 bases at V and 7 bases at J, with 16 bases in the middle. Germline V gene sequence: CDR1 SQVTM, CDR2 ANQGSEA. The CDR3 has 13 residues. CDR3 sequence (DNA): TGCAGCGTTGGCGATTGGGGGGCCGGGACCCAGTACTTC. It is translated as CSVGDWGAGTQYF. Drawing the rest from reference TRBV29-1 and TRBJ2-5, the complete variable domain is SAVISQKPSRDICQRGTSLTIQCQVDSQVTMMFWYRQQPGQSLTLIATANQGSEATYESGFVIDKFPISRPNLTFSTLTVSNMSPEDSSIYLCSVGDWGAGTQYFGPGTRLLVL.

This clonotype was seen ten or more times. CDR3 amino acids: CASSIWGNGELFF. The CDR3 coding sequence is TGTGCCAGTAGTATATGGGGGAACGGGGAGCTGTTTTTT. The rearrangement joins TRBV19 to TRBJ2-2; D could derive from TRBD1 or TRBD2 (5 bases each). Germline CDR1 reads LNHDA; CDR2 reads SQIVND (reference sequence). Trimming pared 2 bases from V and 7 bases from J, leaving 8 bases between. CDR3 length equals 13 residues.

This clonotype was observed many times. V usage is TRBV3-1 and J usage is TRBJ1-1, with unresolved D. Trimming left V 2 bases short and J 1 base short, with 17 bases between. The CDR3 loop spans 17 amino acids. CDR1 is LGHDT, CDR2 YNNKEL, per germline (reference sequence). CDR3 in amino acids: CASSQFSTGRRNTEAFF. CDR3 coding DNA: TGTGCCAGCAGCCAATTTTCCACCGGACGGAGGAACACTGAAGCTTTCTTT.

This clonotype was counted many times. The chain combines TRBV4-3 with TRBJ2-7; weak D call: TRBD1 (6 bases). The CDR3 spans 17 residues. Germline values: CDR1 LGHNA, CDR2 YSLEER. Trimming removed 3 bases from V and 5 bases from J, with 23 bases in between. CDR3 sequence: CASSQKSYGQQANEQYF. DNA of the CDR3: TGCGCCAGCAGCCAGAAATCGTACGGACAGCAGGCGAACGAGCAGTACTTC.

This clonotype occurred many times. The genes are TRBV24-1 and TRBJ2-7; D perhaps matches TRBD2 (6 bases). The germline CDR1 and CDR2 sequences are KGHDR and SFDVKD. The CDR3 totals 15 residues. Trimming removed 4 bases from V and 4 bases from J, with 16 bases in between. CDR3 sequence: CATSDPGRRPYEQYF. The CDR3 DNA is TGTGCCACCAGTGACCCCGGGAGAAGGCCTTACGAGCAGTACTTC.